The 8 T cell receptor beta chains given below trace back to one sample, sequenced in a study of shared clonotypes between healthy human individuals. Libraries were prepared by immunoSEQ multiplex PCR; TCRdb keeps only in-frame clonotypes and omits some of them. This sample has millions of clones, with roughly 91% found just once. Naive CD8 cells lacked CD45RO and underwent positive selection for CCR7, leaving out terminally differentiated effector memory CD45RA+ cells. Specimen: naive CD8+ T cells from PBMCs. These receptors were taken from a man between 18 and 29 years old in good health. Some clones in this sample may be carry-over from other donors' samples.

The V and J genes are TRBV6-5 and TRBJ2-5, with 8 bases aligning to TRBD1. Germline CDR1 and CDR2: MNHEY and SVGAGI. The CDR3 runs 14 residues. J gave up 0 bases and V 6 bases, and 3 bases lay outside the gene matches. The CDR3 loop is CASSRQGYQETQYF. The DNA of the CDR3 is TGTGCCAGCAGCCGACAGGGGTACCAAGAGACCCAGTACTTC.

The CDR3 region is CASSQGYYGYTF. The CDR3 DNA sequence: TGTGCCAGCTCACAGGGGTACTATGGCTACACCTTC. The chain has TRBV27 and TRBJ1-2; 7 bases agree with TRBD1. Germline CDR1 reads MNHEY; CDR2 reads SMNVEV (reference sequence). V lost 8 bases, J lost 3 bases, and 3 bases stayed unmatched. The length of the CDR3 is 12 residues.

This chain connects TRBV2 to TRBJ2-7, with D possibly TRBD2 on 5 matching bases. V lost 3 bases and J 5 bases, leaving 14 bases between the germline ends. The germline CDR1 and CDR2 sequences are SNHLY and FYNNEI. CDR3 length: 14 amino acids. This chain's CDR3 is CASSETPGRNEQYF. CDR3 DNA sequence: TGTGCCAGCAGTGAGACCCCGGGAAGAAACGAGCAGTACTTC.

V usage is TRBV6-5 and J usage is TRBJ2-3, with 9 bases aligning to TRBD2. CDR1 and CDR2 (germline): MNHEY, SVGAGI. Trimming at V came to 5 bases and at J to 6 bases, leaving 6 bases not matched to a gene. CDR3 size: 14 residues. The CDR3 region is CASSDSGRSDTQYF. CDR3 in DNA: TGTGCCAGCAGTGACAGCGGGAGGTCCGATACGCAGTATTTT.

The rearrangement uses TRBV27 and TRBJ1-4, with TRBD1 matching 8 bases. CDR1 is MNHEY and CDR2 is SMNVEV in the germline V gene (reference sequence). J lost 9 bases, V lost 2 bases, and 8 bases had no gene match. This CDR3 comprises 15 residues. CDR3: CASSLQGQGVQKLFF. As DNA, the CDR3 is TGTGCCAGCAGTTTACAAGGACAGGGCGTTCAAAAACTGTTTTTT.

As to this clone: Distinct nucleotide sequences in the sample also encode this CDR3. V is TRBV19 and J is TRBJ2-2, with D perhaps TRBD1 (6 bases). The CDR3 contains 13 residues. Germline V gene data show CDR1 as LNHDA and CDR2 as SQIVND (reference sequence). CDR3 DNA: TGTGCTAGCAGGGGAGCGAACACCGGGGAGCTGTTTTTT. Its translation is CASRGANTGELFF.

With regard to this clone: Other DNA variants within this sample encode the same CDR3. This chain links TRBV7-9 with TRBJ1-5; D is uncertain. The CDR3 covers 14 residues. The germline V gene has CDR1 SEHNR and CDR2 FQNEAQ (reference sequence). V was cut by 5 bases and J by 0 bases, with 8 bases left in between. The CDR3 reads CASSRTDSNQPQHF. In DNA, the CDR3 is TGTGCCAGCAGCCGGACTGATAGCAATCAGCCCCAGCATTTT.

The genes are TRBV6-1 and TRBJ2-2, with D possibly being TRBD1 or TRBD2 (5 bases each). The CDR3 spans 16 residues. Trimming removed 2 bases at V and 4 bases at J, with 14 bases between. The germline gives CDR1 MNHNS, CDR2 SASEGT. DNA of the CDR3: TGTGCCAGCAGTGAATTGGGGACCAGAGGCACCGGGGAGCTGTTTTTT. Amino acid sequence: CASSELGTRGTGELFF.